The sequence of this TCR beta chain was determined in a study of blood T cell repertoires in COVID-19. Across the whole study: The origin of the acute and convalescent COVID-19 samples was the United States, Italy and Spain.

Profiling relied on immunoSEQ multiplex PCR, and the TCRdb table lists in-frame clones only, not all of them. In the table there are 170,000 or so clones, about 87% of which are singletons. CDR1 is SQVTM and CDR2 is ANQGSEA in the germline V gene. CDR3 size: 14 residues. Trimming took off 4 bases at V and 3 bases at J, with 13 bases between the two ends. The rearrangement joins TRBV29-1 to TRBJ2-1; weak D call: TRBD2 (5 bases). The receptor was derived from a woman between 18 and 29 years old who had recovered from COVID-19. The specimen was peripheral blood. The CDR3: CSVVGGSSYNEQFF. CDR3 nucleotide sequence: TGCAGCGTTGTGGGTGGGAGTAGCTACAATGAGCAGTTCTTC.